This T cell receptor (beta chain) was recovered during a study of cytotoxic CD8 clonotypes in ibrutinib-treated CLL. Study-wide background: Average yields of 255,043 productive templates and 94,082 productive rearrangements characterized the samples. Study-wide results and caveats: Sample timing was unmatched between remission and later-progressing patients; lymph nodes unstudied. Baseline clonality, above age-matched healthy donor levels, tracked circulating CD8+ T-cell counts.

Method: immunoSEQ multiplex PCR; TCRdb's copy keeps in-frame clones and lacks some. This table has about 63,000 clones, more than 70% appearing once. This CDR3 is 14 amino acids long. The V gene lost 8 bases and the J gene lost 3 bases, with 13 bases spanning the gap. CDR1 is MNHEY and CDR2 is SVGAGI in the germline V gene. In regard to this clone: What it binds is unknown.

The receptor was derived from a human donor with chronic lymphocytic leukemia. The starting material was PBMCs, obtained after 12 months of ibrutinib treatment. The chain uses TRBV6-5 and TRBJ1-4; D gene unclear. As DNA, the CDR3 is TGTGCCAGCCAGAGGGCCGGGCCTAATGAAAAACTGTTTTTT. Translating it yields CASQRAGPNEKLFF.